The following is a T cell receptor beta chain sequence with its context. In its sample, this clonotype was seen a few times. This receptor's antigen is unknown. There are no base qualities to consult, and no much larger clone falls within one base. The data stem from a study of T cell repertoires in cytomegalovirus infection (dated by TCRdb to 2018 to 2020). In the study overall: Donor HLA type was relevant to the analysis, because carriage of CMV infection together with the matching HLA type was indicated by public TCR beta signatures.

For CDR1 and CDR2, the germline V gene lists WSHSY and SAAADI. The CDR3 has 16 amino acids, counting the end cysteine and phenylalanine. The read is trimmed to its CDR3 DNA, 48 bases read in frame from base 1. V and J lose 5 bases and 2 bases, and a span of 18 bases separates them. Study-wide conclusions, independent of this receptor: Carriers of CMV infection plus the relevant HLA type were discriminated by the cumulative frequency of public TCR beta family members in the study cohort and in an independent 352-donor cohort. The ex vivo response was dominated by HLA-C-restricted CMV-specific TCR beta clonotypes, which also provided the single most frequent clonotype in two of eight donors.

Sequenced using an Illumina HiSeq 1500. Clones were called with MiXCR by TCRdb after fastp trimmed the public reads at Q25, and only in-frame beta chains were retained. Records with the same CDR3 protein are collapsed into one entry carrying the most frequent genes and DNA. The sample table holds nearly 550,000 distinct CDR3 sequences, of which approximately 17% were seen once. The leading ten clones occupy about 24% of the sample. The source material was CD8+ T cells from PBMCs. The TCR was taken from a human donor in good health (CMV status not recorded). Some clones in this sample may be carry-over from other donors' samples. The chain employs TRBV10-2 and TRBJ1-2; a tentative D match to TRBD1 spans 5 bases. The DNA reads as follows: TGCGCCAGCAGTCAGGGTTTTAGCGCGGGGAACTATGGCTACACCTTC. Translated, this gives CASSQGFSAGNYGYTF.